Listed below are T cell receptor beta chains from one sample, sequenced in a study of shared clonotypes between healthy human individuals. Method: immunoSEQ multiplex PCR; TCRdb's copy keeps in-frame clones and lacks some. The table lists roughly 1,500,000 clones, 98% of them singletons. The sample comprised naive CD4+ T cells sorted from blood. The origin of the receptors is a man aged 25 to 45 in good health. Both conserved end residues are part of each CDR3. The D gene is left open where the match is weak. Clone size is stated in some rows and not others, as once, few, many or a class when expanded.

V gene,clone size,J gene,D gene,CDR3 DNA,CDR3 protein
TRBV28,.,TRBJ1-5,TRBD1,TGTGCCAGCAGTCCGGAGACAGGGGTAGGCAATCAGCCCCAGCATTTT,CASSPETGVGNQPQHF
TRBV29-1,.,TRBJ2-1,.,TGCAGCGTTGTAGGGGCTTACGACAATGAGCAGTTCTTC,CSVVGAYDNEQFF
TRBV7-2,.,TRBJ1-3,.,TGTGCCAGCAGCCAGGGATCCGGAAACACCATATATTTT,CASSQGSGNTIYF
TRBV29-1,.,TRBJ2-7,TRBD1,TGCAGCGTTCAGGAGGGACAGGACGAGCAGTACTTC,CSVQEGQDEQYF
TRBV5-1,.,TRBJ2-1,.,TGCGCCAGCAGCCCGGACCACTCCTACAATGAGCAGTTCTTC,CASSPDHSYNEQFF
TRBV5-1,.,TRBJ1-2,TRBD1,TGCGCCAGCAGCTTGGGGGACAGCTATGGCTACACCTTC,CASSLGDSYGYTF
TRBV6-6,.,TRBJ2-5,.,TGTGCCAGCAGTTACGGGGCCCGGGAGACCCAGTACTTC,CASSYGARETQYF
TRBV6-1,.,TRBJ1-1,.,TGTGCCATCACGACAGCTGGTGGCACTGAAGCTTTCTTT,CAITTAGGTEAFF
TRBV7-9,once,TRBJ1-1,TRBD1,TGTGCCAGCAGCTTAGGGGACAGGGTGTATACTGAAGCTTTCTTT,CASSLGDRVYTEAFF
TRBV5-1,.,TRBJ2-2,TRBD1,TGCGCCAGCACCCAGCCCGGGACAGGGAACACCGGGGAGCTGTTTTTT,CASTQPGTGNTGELFF
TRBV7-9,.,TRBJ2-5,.,TGTGCCAGCAGCTTTATAGAGACCCAGTACTTC,CASSFIETQYF
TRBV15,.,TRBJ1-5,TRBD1,TGTGCCACCAGCCCCAAACAGGGGGATCAGCCCCAGCATTTT,CATSPKQGDQPQHF
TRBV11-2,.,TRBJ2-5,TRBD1,TGTGCCAGCAGCCGTAACAGGGGGCAGGAGACCCAGTACTTC,CASSRNRGQETQYF
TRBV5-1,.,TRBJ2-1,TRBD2,TGCGCCAGCAGCCCGGGACTAGCGGGAGGGAGCTCCTACAATGAGCAGTTCTTC,CASSPGLAGGSSYNEQFF
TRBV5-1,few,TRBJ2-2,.,TGCGCCAGCAGCTTGACAGCCAACACCGGGGAGCTGTTTTTT,CASSLTANTGELFF
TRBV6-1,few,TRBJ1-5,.,TGTGCCAGCAGTGTGGAGCCTAATCAGCCCCAGCATTTT,CASSVEPNQPQHF
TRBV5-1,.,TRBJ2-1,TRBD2,TGCGCCAGCAGCTTGGTCGGGAGGGGCAGCTCCTACAATGAGCAGTTCTTC,CASSLVGRGSSYNEQFF
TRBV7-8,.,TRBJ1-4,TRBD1,TGTGCCAGCAGTCTCGGACAGGGAGAGGAAAAACTGTTTTTT,CASSLGQGEEKLFF
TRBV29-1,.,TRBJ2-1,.,TGCAGCTCAGCTCCGATAAGTCGTTCCTACAATGAGCAGTTCTTC,CSSAPISRSYNEQFF
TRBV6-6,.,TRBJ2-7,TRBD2,TGTGCCAGCAGAAGACTAGCGGGAGCCGACGAGCAGTACTTC,CASRRLAGADEQYF
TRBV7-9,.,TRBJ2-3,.,TGTGCCAGCAGCTTAGCAGGGGGGGATACGCAGTATTTT,CASSLAGGDTQYF
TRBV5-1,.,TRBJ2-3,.,TGCGCCAGCAGCTTGATGACCGGCACAGATACGCAGTATTTT,CASSLMTGTDTQYF
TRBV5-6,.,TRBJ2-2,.,TGTGCCAGCAGCTTCAGACAGGATTTGACCGGGGAGCTGTTTTTT,CASSFRQDLTGELFF
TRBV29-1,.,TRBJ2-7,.,TGCAGCGTTGAGGGTGACTCCTACGAGCAGTACTTC,CSVEGDSYEQYF
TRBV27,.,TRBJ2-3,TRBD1,TGTGCCAGCAGTTCCCGACAGGGGGTGTCCTCACATGCGTTGGATACGCAGTATTTT,CASSSRQGVSSHALDTQYF